A single sample is the source of the 3 T cell receptor beta chains below, sequenced in a study of Tregs in tolerant kidney transplant recipients (dated by TCRdb to 2018 to 2020). The library was generated by the immunoSEQ multiplex PCR assay. TCRdb holds this immuneACCESS table with in-frame rearrangements only. Some clones are missing; in checked studies, unresolved V genes explain under half, and the rest has no known cause. The sample table holds about 18,000 clones, of which roughly 80% were seen once. The ten largest make up approximately 2.7% of the sample. The material sequenced was Tregs from blood. These receptor sequences come from a human donor in good health.

The rearrangement links TRBV4-1 to TRBJ2-5; weak D call: TRBD2 (6 bases). The CDR3 totals 15 residues. CDR1 is MGHRA, CDR2 YSYEKL, per germline. V lost 1 base and J lost 2, with 11 bases in between. The CDR3 is CASSQVGLAQETQYF. The CDR3 bases are TGCGCCAGCAGCCAAGTGGGTCTAGCGCAAGAGACCCAGTACTTC.

V and J are TRBV29-1 and TRBJ2-1; no firm D call. The CDR3 has 14 residues. The germline gives CDR1 SQVTM, CDR2 ANQGSEA. V was cut by 1 base and J by 7 bases, with 14 bases left in between. DNA of the CDR3: TGCAGCGTTGAAGGAGGCTATGCTGGGAATGAGCAGTTCTTC. Its protein is CSVEGGYAGNEQFF.

The gene calls are TRBV4-1 and TRBJ1-6; D is perhaps TRBD1 (5 bases). Germline CDR1 and CDR2: MGHRA and YSYEKL. Trimming left V 2 bases short and J 10 bases short, with 15 bases between. The CDR3 has 15 amino acids. The chain's CDR3 is CASSQQGSVRSPLHF. DNA for the CDR3: TGCGCCAGCAGCCAACAGGGTTCTGTACGCTCACCCCTCCACTTT.